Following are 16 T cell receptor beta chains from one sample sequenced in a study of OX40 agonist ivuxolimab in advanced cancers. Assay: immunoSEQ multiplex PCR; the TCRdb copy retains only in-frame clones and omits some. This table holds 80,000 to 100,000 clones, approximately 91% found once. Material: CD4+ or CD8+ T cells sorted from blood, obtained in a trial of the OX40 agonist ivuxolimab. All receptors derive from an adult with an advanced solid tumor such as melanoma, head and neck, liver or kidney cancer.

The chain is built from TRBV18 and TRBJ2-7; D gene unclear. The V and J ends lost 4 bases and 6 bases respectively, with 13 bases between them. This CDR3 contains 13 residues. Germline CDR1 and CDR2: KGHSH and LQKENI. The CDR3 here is CASSLSTPVEQYF. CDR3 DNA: TGTGCCAGCTCACTCAGCACACCCGTCGAGCAGTACTTC. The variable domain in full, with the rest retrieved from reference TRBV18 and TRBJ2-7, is NAGVMQNPRHLVRRRGQEARLRCSPMKGHSHVYWYRQLPEEGLKFMVYLQKENIIDESGMPKERFSAEFPKEGPSILRIQQVVRGDSAAYFCASSLSTPVEQYFGPGTRLTVT.

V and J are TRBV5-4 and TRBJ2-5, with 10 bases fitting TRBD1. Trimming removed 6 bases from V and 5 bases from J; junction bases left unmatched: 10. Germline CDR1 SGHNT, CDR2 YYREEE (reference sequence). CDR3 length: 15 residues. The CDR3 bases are TGTGCCAGCACCCCGGGACAGGGGCCGGGGGAGACCCAGTACTTC. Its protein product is CASTPGQGPGETQYF.

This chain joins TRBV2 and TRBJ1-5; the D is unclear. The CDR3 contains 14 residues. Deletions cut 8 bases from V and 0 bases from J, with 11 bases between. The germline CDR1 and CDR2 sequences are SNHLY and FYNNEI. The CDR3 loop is CASSIEDSNQPQHF. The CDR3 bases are TGTGCCAGCTCGATCGAGGATAGCAATCAGCCCCAGCATTTT.

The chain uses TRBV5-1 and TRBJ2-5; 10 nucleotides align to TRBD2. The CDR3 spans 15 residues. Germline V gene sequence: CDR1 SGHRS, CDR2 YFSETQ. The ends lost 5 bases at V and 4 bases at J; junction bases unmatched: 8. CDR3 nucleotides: TGCGCCAGCAGACTGAGCGGGAGGGCCGGAGAGACCCAGTACTTC. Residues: CASRLSGRAGETQYF.

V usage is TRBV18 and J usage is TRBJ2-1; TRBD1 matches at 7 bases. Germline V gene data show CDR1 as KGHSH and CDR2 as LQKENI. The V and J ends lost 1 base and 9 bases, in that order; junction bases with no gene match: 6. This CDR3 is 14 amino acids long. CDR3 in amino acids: CASSPRVGGFEQFF. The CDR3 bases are TGTGCCAGCTCACCACGGGTAGGGGGCTTTGAGCAGTTCTTC. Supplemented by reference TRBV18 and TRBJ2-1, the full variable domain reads NAGVMQNPRHLVRRRGQEARLRCSPMKGHSHVYWYRQLPEEGLKFMVYLQKENIIDESGMPKERFSAEFPKEGPSILRIQQVVRGDSAAYFCASSPRVGGFEQFFGPGTRLTVL.

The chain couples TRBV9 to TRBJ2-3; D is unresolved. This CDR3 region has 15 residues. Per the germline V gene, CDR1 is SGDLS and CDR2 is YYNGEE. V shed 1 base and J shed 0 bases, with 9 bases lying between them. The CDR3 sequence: CASSVSVGSTDTQYF. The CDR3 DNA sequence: TGTGCCAGCAGCGTATCTGTCGGTAGCACAGATACGCAGTATTTT.

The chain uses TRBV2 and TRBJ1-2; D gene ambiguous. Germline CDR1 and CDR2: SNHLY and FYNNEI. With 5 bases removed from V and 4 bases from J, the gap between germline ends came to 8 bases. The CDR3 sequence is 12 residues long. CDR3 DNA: TGTGCCAGCAGTTACGGGATCTATGGCTACACCTTC. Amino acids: CASSYGIYGYTF. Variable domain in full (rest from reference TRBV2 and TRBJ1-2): EPEVTQTPSHQVTQMGQEVILRCVPISNHLYFYWYRQILGQKVEFLVSFYNNEISEKSEIFDDQFSVERPDGSNFTLKIRSTKLEDSAMYFCASSYGIYGYTFGSGTRLTVV.

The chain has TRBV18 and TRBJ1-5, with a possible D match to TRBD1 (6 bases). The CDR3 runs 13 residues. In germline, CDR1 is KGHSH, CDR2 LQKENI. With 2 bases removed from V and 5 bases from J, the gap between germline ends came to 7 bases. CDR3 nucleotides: TGTGCCAGCTCACCAGCAGGGGATCAGCCCCAGCATTTT. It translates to CASSPAGDQPQHF.

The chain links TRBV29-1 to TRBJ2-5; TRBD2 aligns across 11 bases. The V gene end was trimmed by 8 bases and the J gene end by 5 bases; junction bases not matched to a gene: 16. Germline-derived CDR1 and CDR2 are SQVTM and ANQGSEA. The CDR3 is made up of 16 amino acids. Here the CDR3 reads CSIFGTSGSPGETQYF. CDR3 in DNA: TGCAGCATCTTCGGGACTAGCGGTTCCCCTGGGGAGACCCAGTACTTC.

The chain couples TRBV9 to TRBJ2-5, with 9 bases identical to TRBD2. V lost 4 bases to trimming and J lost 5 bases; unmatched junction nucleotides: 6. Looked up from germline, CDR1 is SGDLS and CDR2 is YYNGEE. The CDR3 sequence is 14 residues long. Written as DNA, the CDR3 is TGTGCCAGCAGCACGGGACTAGCAGACGAGACCCAGTACTTC. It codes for CASSTGLADETQYF.

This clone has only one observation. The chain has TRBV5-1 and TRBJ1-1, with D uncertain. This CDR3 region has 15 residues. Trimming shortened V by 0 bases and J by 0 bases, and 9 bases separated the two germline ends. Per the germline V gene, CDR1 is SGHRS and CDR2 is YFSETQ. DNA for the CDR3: TGCGCCAGCAGCTTGGGGGGAGGTTTGAACACTGAAGCTTTCTTT. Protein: CASSLGGGLNTEAFF.

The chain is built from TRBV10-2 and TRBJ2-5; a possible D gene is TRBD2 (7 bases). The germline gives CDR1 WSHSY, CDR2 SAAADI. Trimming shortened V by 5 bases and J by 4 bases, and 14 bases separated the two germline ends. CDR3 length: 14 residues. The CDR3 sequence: CASSYWGGGETQYF. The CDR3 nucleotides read TGCGCCAGCAGTTATTGGGGAGGGGGAGAGACCCAGTACTTC.

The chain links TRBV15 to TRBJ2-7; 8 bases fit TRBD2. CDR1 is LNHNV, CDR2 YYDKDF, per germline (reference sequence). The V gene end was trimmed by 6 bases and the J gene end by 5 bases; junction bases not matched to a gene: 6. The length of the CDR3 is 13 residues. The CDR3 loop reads CATRLTSVNEQYF. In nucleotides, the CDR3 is TGTGCCACCAGGCTGACTAGCGTGAACGAGCAGTACTTC.

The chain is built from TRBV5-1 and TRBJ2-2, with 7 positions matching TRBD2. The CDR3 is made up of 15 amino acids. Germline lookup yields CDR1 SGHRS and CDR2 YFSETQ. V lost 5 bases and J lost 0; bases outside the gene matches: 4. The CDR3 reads CASRVSGTNTGELFF. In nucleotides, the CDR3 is TGCGCCAGCAGAGTAAGCGGGACGAACACCGGGGAGCTGTTTTTT. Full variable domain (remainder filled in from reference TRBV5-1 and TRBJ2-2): KAGVTQTPRYLIKTRGQQVTLSCSPISGHRSVSWYQQTPGQGLQFLFEYFSETQRNKGNFPGRFSGRQFSNSRSEMNVSTLELGDSALYLCASRVSGTNTGELFFGEGSRLTVL.

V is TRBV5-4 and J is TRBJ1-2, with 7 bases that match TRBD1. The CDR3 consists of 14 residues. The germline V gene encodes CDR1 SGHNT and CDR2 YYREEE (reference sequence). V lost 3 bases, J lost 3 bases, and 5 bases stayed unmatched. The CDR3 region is CASSSPQGYYGYTF. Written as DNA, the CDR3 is TGTGCCAGCAGCTCCCCACAGGGGTACTATGGCTACACCTTC.

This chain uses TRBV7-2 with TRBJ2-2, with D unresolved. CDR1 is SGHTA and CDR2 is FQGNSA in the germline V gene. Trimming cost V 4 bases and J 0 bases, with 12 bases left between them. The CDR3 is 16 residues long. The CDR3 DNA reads TGTGCCAGCAGCTCCAGTGGCGGAACGAACACCGGGGAGCTGTTTTTT. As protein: CASSSSGGTNTGELFF.